These 2 T cell receptor beta chains were all obtained from the same sample, sequenced in a study of CXCR3-negative and CXCR3-positive naive CD8 T cells. Through 5' RACE with UMI labels, the TRB cDNA libraries were prepared. With the 5' RACE reads reprocessed, TCRdb shows one record per CDR3 protein and no DNA. The listing contains some 130,000 distinct CDR3 sequences. The sample taken for sequencing was naive CXCR3- CD8+ T cells from blood. The subset: CD45RO-CCR7+CD27+CD95- naive CD8+ T cells lacking CXCR3 (TNR3-). These receptors came from a human donor in good health. Some clones in this sample may be carry-over from other donors' samples.

The chain is built from TRBV28 and TRBJ2-5. Germline V gene data show CDR1 as MDHEN and CDR2 as SYDVKM. The CDR3 runs to 14 residues. This CDR3 is CASSLYSLNLSQYF. The whole variable domain, remainder taken from reference TRBV28 and TRBJ2-5, is DVKVTQSSRYLVKRTGEKVFLECVQDMDHENMFWYRQDPGLGLRLIYFSYDVKMKEKGDIPEGYSVSREKKERFSLILESASTNQTSMYLCASSLYSLNLSQYFGPGTRLLVL.

The V gene is TRBV29-1, the J gene TRBJ1-2. CDR3 length equals 12 residues. CDR1 is SQVTM, CDR2 ANQGSEA, per germline. CDR3 protein: CSVEDPGYGYTF.